Listed below are T cell receptor beta chains from one sample, sequenced in a study of blood T cell repertoires in COVID-19. Generated by immunoSEQ multiplex PCR, the TCRdb table keeps only in-frame clones and is missing some. The data contain about 280,000 clones, roughly 85% of them singletons. The sequenced sample was peripheral blood. Receptors were obtained from a man aged 45-60 years with active or convalescent COVID-19. The CDR3 runs from the conserved cysteine through the conserved F or W. The D gene is left open where the match is weak. Clone size is stated in some rows and not others, as once, few, many or a class when expanded.

TRBD1	TRBV3-1/TRBV3-2	TRBJ1-1	-	TGTGCCAGCAGCCCTTACGACAGGGCCAACACTGAAGCTTTCTTT	CASSPYDRANTEAFF
TRBD1	TRBV5-1	TRBJ1-1	-	TGCGCCAGCAGCACGACAGGGTTGAACACTGAAGCTTTCTTT	CASSTTGLNTEAFF
TRBD2	TRBV10-3	TRBJ2-7	-	TGTGCCATCAGTGAGCCGAGCGGGAGAAGCTACTACGAGCAGTACTTC	CAISEPSGRSYYEQYF
-	TRBV7-9	TRBJ2-2	-	TGTGCCAGCAGCAACCCGACTGCTAACACCGGGGAGCTGTTTTTT	CASSNPTANTGELFF
TRBD2	TRBV10-3	TRBJ2-1	once	TGTGCCATCAGTGAAAGGCGGGGGGGTGAGCAGTTCTTC	CAISERRGGEQFF
-	TRBV28	TRBJ1-2	once	TGTGCCAGCAGCCCGACAGCTTCTTTTAACTATGGCTACACCTTC	CASSPTASFNYGYTF
TRBD1	TRBV7-9	TRBJ1-2	-	TGTGCCAGCAGCTTGACAGGGGAGGGCTACACCTTC	CASSLTGEGYTF
-	TRBV6-5	TRBJ2-7	-	TGTGCCAGCAGTCCGGGACTCCCGCAATACGAGCAGTACTTC	CASSPGLPQYEQYF
TRBD2	TRBV3-1/TRBV3-2	TRBJ2-1	-	TGTGCCAGCAGCAGAACCGGGACTAGCTCCGATGAGCAGTTCTTC	CASSRTGTSSDEQFF
-	TRBV6-5	TRBJ1-5	-	TGTGCCAGCAGGCCCGGCAGGGTCAATCAGCCCCAGCATTTT	CASRPGRVNQPQHF
TRBD2	TRBV4-1	TRBJ2-1	-	TGCGCCAGCAGCCAAGCTCTTGCGGGGGCCTACAATGAGCAGTTCTTC	CASSQALAGAYNEQFF
TRBD1	TRBV5-8	TRBJ2-5	-	TGTGCCAGCAGCTCGGCCTGGGAGGACAGGGGCGGGGAGACCCAGTACTTC	CASSSAWEDRGGETQYF
TRBD1	TRBV5-1	TRBJ1-1	-	TGCGCCAGCAGCTTTCAAACCGGACAGGGGATGAACACTGAAGCTTTCTTT	CASSFQTGQGMNTEAFF
TRBD1	TRBV24-1	TRBJ2-1	-	TGTGCCACAAGAGGGGGCGACAGCTCCTACAATGAGCAGTTCTTC	CATRGGDSSYNEQFF
-	TRBV24-1	TRBJ1-5	-	TGTGCCACCAGTGATCTCGGGCCCCAGCATTTT	CATSDLGPQHF
TRBD1	TRBV5-4	TRBJ2-6	once	TGTGCCAGCAGCTTGGCTCCGGGACAGGGGGGAGCTGGGGCCAACGTCCTGACTTTC	CASSLAPGQGGAGANVLTF
-	TRBV30	TRBJ1-1	few	TGTGCCTGGGCACAGACAGCCATGAACACTGAAGCTTTCTTT	CAWAQTAMNTEAFF
-	TRBV18	TRBJ2-5	-	TGTGCCAGCTCACCAACCGGGGGCCAAGAGACCCAGTACTTC	CASSPTGGQETQYF
-	TRBV10-3	TRBJ1-1	few	TGTGCCATCAGTGACGGGGTGAACACTGAAGCTTTCTTT	CAISDGVNTEAFF
TRBD2	TRBV6-5	TRBJ2-5	-	TGTGCCAGCAGACCACCTTGGGAGGGGCAAGAGACCCAGTACTTC	CASRPPWEGQETQYF
-	TRBV5-6	TRBJ2-6	-	TGTGCCAGCAGCTTGGCCGTGGCGGGTCACCCTGGGGCCAACGTCCTGACTTTC	CASSLAVAGHPGANVLTF
-	TRBV18	TRBJ1-2	-	TGTGCCAGCTCACCACCGACAGAGGTCTATGGCTACACCTTC	CASSPPTEVYGYTF
TRBD2	TRBV5-6	TRBJ2-1	-	TGTGCCAGCAGCTTGGAAGTTACTAGCGGCTATACCTACAATGAGCAGTTCTTC	CASSLEVTSGYTYNEQFF
-	TRBV11-1	TRBJ2-2	-	TGTGCCAGCAGCTCCCCGCGGGCGAACACCGGGGAGCTGTTTTTT	CASSSPRANTGELFF
-	TRBV18	TRBJ2-5	once	TGTGCCAGCTCCCGACTGGGCGGGCGAGAGACCCAGTACTTC	CASSRLGGRETQYF
TRBD1	TRBV19	TRBJ1-5	-	TGTGCCAGTAGTATGGACAGGGGACGCGGTCAGCCCCAGCATTTT	CASSMDRGRGQPQHF
-	TRBV5-8	TRBJ2-3	-	TGTGCCAGCAGCTTGGAACTTGGCCGGAGGGGCACAGATACGCAGTATTTT	CASSLELGRRGTDTQYF
-	TRBV18	TRBJ1-6	-	TGTGCCAGCTCACCAATCGAGAATTCACCCCTCCACTTT	CASSPIENSPLHF
-	TRBV6-5	TRBJ2-1	-	TGTGCCAGCCGGGACATGCCCGCGAATGAGCAGTTCTTC	CASRDMPANEQFF
TRBD1	TRBV29-1	TRBJ2-5	-	TGCAGCGTTGGAGGACAGGGGTCGACCCAGTACTTC	CSVGGQGSTQYF
TRBD1	TRBV6-1	TRBJ2-7	-	TGTGCCAGCAGTGAAAGGACAGGGGGCGTCAACGAGCAGTACTTC	CASSERTGGVNEQYF
-	TRBV6-5	TRBJ2-3	-	TGTGCCAGCAGTCCCCGTCCGCCGGGGACAGATACGCAGTATTTT	CASSPRPPGTDTQYF
-	TRBV6-1	TRBJ1-6	-	TGTGCCAGCATTGACATACAGGGAAGGGCAAATTCACCCCTCCACTTT	CASIDIQGRANSPLHF
-	TRBV10-2	TRBJ2-3	-	TGCGCCAGCAGGCAAGAGAGCGGCCCCACAGATACGCAGTATTTT	CASRQESGPTDTQYF
TRBD2	TRBV27	TRBJ2-1	-	TGTGCCAGCAGTCCACAGGGTAGCGGGAGGTCAAATGAGCAGTTCTTC	CASSPQGSGRSNEQFF
TRBD1	TRBV5-1	TRBJ1-4	-	TGCGCCAGCCGGGGGACAGTTGCAACTAATGAAAAACTGTTTTTT	CASRGTVATNEKLFF
-	TRBV29-1	TRBJ2-5	-	TGCAGCGTGCGCCCTGTCGCCCAAGAGACCCAGTACTTC	CSVRPVAQETQYF
TRBD2	TRBV7-6	TRBJ2-1	-	TGTGCCAGCAGCTTGGGGTATATAGGGAGGGCCCTCTCGAATGAGCAGTTCTTC	CASSLGYIGRALSNEQFF
-	TRBV3-1/TRBV3-2	TRBJ2-1	-	TGTGCCAGCAGCCAAGTTGTATACTCCCCAGGTATATACAATGAGCAGTTCTTC	CASSQVVYSPGIYNEQFF
-	TRBV28	TRBJ2-5	-	TGTGCCAGCAGTTCGAGGGACTCCCCCTCGCAGACCCAGTACTTC	CASSSRDSPSQTQYF
TRBD2	TRBV4-3	TRBJ2-5	-	TGCGCCAGCAGCCAACGGGAGGGGGAGACCCAGTACTTC	CASSQREGETQYF